This T cell receptor (beta chain) came from a study of cytomegalovirus exposure and HLA in healthy donors. Study-wide background: An earlier analysis identified 117 million unique TCR beta sequences in 150 million to 200 million T cells.

Study results and limitations: Sequencing probably produced one cluster of sequence variants that were highly shared.

13 Jbeta primers and 60 Vbeta primers were used for the PCR. The assay was immunoSEQ multiplex PCR, and TCRdb's table has in-frame clones only and misses some. The sample consists of roughly 230,000 clones, roughly 73% of them appearing once. Points on this clone: Its antigen is not identified.

This CDR3 is built from 14 residues. Per germline, CDR1 SGHRS and CDR2 YFSETQ. The ends lost 0 bases at V and 3 bases at J; junction bases unmatched: 2. The TCR sequence derives from a boy between 5 and 17 years old in good health and CMV-seronegative. V gene TRBV5-1 combines with J gene TRBJ2-5, with 7 bases aligning to TRBD1. Sequencing was performed on PBMCs. The CDR3 sequence: CASSLGGQEETQYF. The CDR3 nucleotides read TGCGCCAGCAGCTTGGGCGGACAGGAAGAGACCCAGTACTTC.